The 9 T cell receptor beta chains below were found in one sample sequenced in a study of Graves' ophthalmopathy and Graves' hyperthyroidism (dated by TCRdb to 2017 to 2018). Data came from an Illumina HiSeq 2000. For repertoire sequencing, the TCR beta CDR3 regions were amplified from RNA transcripts. HTBI primers and the Qiagen OneStep RT-PCR kit were used in a first-round RT-PCR, which was followed by a second-round multiplex PCR, size selection and purification. TCRdb reprocessed the public reads (quality trimming at Q25 with fastp, clone calling with MiXCR) and kept in-frame beta chains. When rows share a CDR3 protein, they turn into one entry using the most common DNA and genes. For this sample there are about 740,000 distinct CDR3 sequences; approximately 40% appear just once. The ten top clones hold about 40% of the sample. The sequencing sample was made of peripheral blood. These TCRs come from an adult man with Graves' ophthalmopathy.

The CDR3 loop is CASSLVRGGYGNTIYF. In DNA form, the CDR3 reads TGTGCCAGCAGCTTGGTGAGGGGAGGATATGGAAACACCATATATTTT. The V call is TRBV7-9, the J call TRBJ1-3, with a weak D call TRBD1 (5 bases). Trimming shortened V by 3 bases and J by 3 bases, and 15 bases separated the two germline ends. The CDR3 runs to 16 residues. Germline assignment: CDR1 SEHNR and CDR2 FQNEAQ (reference sequence).

The rearrangement links TRBV5-8 to TRBJ1-5; 7 nucleotides line up with TRBD1. V dropped 4 bases and J dropped 0; count of bases not matched to a gene: 7. CDR3 length equals 16 residues. Germline values: CDR1 SGHTS, CDR2 YDEGEE. The CDR3 nucleotides read TGTGCCAGCAGCCCAGGGGGGCCGTATAGCAATCAGCCCCAGCATTTT. This sequence encodes CASSPGGPYSNQPQHF.

V usage is TRBV7-9 and J usage is TRBJ1-1; D call uncertain. V lost 5 bases and J lost 6, with 13 bases in between. In germline, CDR1 is SEHNR, CDR2 FQNEAQ (reference sequence). The CDR3 is made up of 13 amino acids. CDR3 region: CASSQVQYAEAFF. For the CDR3, the DNA is TGTGCCAGCAGCCAAGTCCAGTACGCTGAAGCTTTCTTT.

The rearrangement links TRBV25-1 to TRBJ1-4, with TRBD1 identical over 10 bases. V lost 5 bases to trimming and J lost 8 bases; unmatched junction nucleotides: 8. The CDR3 is made up of 15 amino acids. From germline, CDR1 is MGHDK and CDR2 SYGVNS. CDR3 nucleotide sequence: TGTGCCAGCAGTCCGAGGGGGGACAGGGGAGAAAAACTGTTTTTT. As protein: CASSPRGDRGEKLFF.

J is TRBJ1-1 and V is TRBV7-2, with unresolved D. The CDR3 is 17 residues long. V gave up 4 bases and J gave up 1 base, with 19 bases separating them. In germline, CDR1 is SGHTA, CDR2 FQGNSA. CDR3 bases: TGTGCCAGCAGCTCCCATCCCAACGTTAGCCCGAACACTGAAGCTTTCTTT. Its protein product is CASSSHPNVSPNTEAFF.

J is TRBJ1-4 and V is TRBV29-1; possibly TRBD1 for D (5 bases). The CDR3 spans 13 residues. From germline, CDR1 is SQVTM and CDR2 ANQGSEA. The V and J ends lost 4 bases and 5 bases respectively, with 11 bases between them. CDR3 in amino acids: CSVGEGTNEKLFF. CDR3 in DNA: TGCAGCGTTGGAGAGGGGACGAATGAAAAACTGTTTTTT.

The chain combines TRBV25-1 with TRBJ1-2; D is possibly TRBD1 (6 bases). From germline, CDR1 is MGHDK and CDR2 SYGVNS. V lost 6 bases and J 8 bases, leaving 19 bases between the germline ends. CDR3 size: 14 residues. The CDR3 loop reads CASSQDGQSGGYTF. The CDR3 nucleotides read TGTGCCAGCAGCCAAGACGGACAGTCCGGGGGCTACACCTTC.

This chain links TRBV4-2 with TRBJ1-1, with D perhaps matching TRBD1 (5 bases). V was clipped by 4 bases and J by 4 bases, with 19 bases between them. Germline V CDR1 and CDR2: LGHNA, YNFKEQ. The CDR3 has 16 residues. The CDR3 nucleotides read TGTGCCAGCAGCCCTCCATTACAGGTTTGGGCCACTGAAGCTTTCTTT. This codes for CASSPPLQVWATEAFF.

CDR3 protein: CASRGQGAFPPYEQYF. CDR3 DNA: TGTGCCAGCAGGGGACAGGGGGCCTTTCCGCCCTACGAGCAGTACTTC. The V and J genes are TRBV9 and TRBJ2-7, with 12 bases fitting TRBD1. V lost 5 bases, J lost 2 bases, and 8 bases stayed unmatched. The CDR3 length is 16 residues. Germline V gene sequence: CDR1 SGDLS, CDR2 YYNGEE.